This T cell receptor beta chain was identified in a study of T cell repertoires in cytomegalovirus infection. About the study: Both CMV infection and a matching HLA type were indicated by public TCR beta signatures.

Using its own MiXCR run on the reads, TCRdb lists one record per CDR3 protein. This sample carries about 830,000 distinct CDR3 sequences, about 31% of them seen once, and the ten largest clones take 9.5% to 15%. Study-wide results and limits: Clonotypes of TCR beta that were HLA-C-restricted and CMV-specific dominated the ex vivo response.

Concerning this clonotype itself: Its matching antigen is unknown.

The sequences come from cultured CD8+ T cells from PBMCs, collected from culture after CMV antigen stimulation. This clonotype was obtained from a human donor in good health (CMV status not recorded). Some clones in this sample may be carry-over from other donors' samples.

Written as DNA, the CDR3 is TGTGCCAGCAGTCTTTCCGAGACAGGAATGAACACTGAAGCTTTCTTT. Its protein product is CASSLSETGMNTEAFF. The J gene is TRBJ1-1, the V gene TRBV2, with D tentatively TRBD1 (6 bases). The CDR3 is made up of 16 amino acids. Germline assignment: CDR1 SNHLY and CDR2 FYNNEI. V lost 5 bases to trimming and J lost 0 bases, with 16 bases between them.